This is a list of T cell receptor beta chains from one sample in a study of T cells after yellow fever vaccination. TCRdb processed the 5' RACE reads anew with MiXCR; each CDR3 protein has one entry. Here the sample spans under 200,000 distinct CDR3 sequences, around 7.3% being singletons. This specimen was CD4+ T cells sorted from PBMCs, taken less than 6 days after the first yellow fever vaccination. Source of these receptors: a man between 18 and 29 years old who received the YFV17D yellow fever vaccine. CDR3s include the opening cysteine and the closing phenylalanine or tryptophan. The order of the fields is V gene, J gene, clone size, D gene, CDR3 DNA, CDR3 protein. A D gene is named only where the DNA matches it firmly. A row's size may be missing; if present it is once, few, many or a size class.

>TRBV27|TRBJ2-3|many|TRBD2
TGTGCCAGCAGTTTACATCTCGCCAGAGGACTAGCGGGGGCTACAGATACGCAGTATTTT
CASSLHLARGLAGATDTQYF
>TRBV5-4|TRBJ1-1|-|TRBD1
TGTGCCAGCAGCCACTTCGCCCAGACAGGGGGAGGGACTGAAGCTTTCTTT
CASSHFAQTGGGTEAFF
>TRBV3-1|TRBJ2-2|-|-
TGTGCTATAGCGACTAACACCGGGGAGCTGTTTTTT
CAIATNTGELFF
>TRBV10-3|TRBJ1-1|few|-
TGTGCCATCAGGAACAGGGACGGGCACACTGAAGCTTTCTTT
CAIRNRDGHTEAFF
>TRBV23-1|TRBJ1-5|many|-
TGCGCCAGCAGTCAATCGGGCAGCCCGAATCAGCCCCAGCATTTT
CASSQSGSPNQPQHF
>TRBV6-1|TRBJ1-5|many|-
TGTGCCAGCAGCCTCCCCCGGGACTTAAGTAGCAATCAGCCCCAGCATTTT
CASSLPRDLSSNQPQHF
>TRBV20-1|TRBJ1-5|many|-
TGCAGTGCTAAGTGGTTGGATCAGCCCCAGCATTTT
CSAKWLDQPQHF
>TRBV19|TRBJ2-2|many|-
TGTGCCAGTAGTATGGATCGCAGGGCCGGGGAGCTGTTTTTT
CASSMDRRAGELFF
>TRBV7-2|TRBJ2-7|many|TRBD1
TGTGCCAGCAGCTTTGGGACAGGAATACTCTACGAGCAGTACTTC
CASSFGTGILYEQYF
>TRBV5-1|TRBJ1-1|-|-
TGCGCCAGCAGCTTGGAAGGGGCGAACACTGAAGCTTTCTTT
CASSLEGANTEAFF
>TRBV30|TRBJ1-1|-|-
TGTGCCTGGAGTAGGAACGTGGACAGCACTGAAGCTTTCTTT
CAWSRNVDSTEAFF
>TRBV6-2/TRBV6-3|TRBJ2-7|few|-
TGTGCCAGCGTACGGGACAACCGCTACGAGCAGTACTTC
CASVRDNRYEQYF
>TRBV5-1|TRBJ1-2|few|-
TGCGCCAGCAGCCTCCGGGCCCGCTATGGCTACACCTTC
CASSLRARYGYTF
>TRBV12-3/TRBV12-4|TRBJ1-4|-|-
TGTGCCAGCAGTCTTGACAGGAGAAATGAAAAACTGTTTTTT
CASSLDRRNEKLFF
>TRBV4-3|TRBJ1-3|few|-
TGCGCCAGCAGCCAAGACAGCGTCGGTTCTGGAAACACCATATATTTT
CASSQDSVGSGNTIYF
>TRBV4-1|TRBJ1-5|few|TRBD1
TGCGCCAGCAGCCAAGTTGAACAGGGGATTCGTCAGCCCCAGCATTTT
CASSQVEQGIRQPQHF
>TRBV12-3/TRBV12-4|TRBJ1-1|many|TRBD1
TGTGCCAGCAGACGTACCGGGACAGGGGGCGCGTACACTGAAGCTTTCTTT
CASRRTGTGGAYTEAFF
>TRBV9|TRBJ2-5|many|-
TGTGCCAGCAGCGTAGAGGGGACGGCCCTCGGGGAGACCCAGTACTTC
CASSVEGTALGETQYF
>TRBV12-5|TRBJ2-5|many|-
TGTGCTAGTGGTTCCTGGACGACGGAGACCCAGTACTTC
CASGSWTTETQYF
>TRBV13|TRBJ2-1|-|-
TGTGCCAGCAGCCGAAAAGGAGATGAGCAGTTCTTC
CASSRKGDEQFF
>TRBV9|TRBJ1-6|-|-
TGTGCCAGCAGCCCGAACAGACCAGGGGTTAATTCACCCCTCCACTTT
CASSPNRPGVNSPLHF
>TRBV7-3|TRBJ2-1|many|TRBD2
TGTGCCAGCAGCGCCTTTAGCCGGGGGGGTTACAATGAGCAGTTCTTC
CASSAFSRGGYNEQFF
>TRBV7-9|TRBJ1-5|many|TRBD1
TGTGCCAGCAGTCCCGGGACAGGGGCTAATCAGCCCCAGCATTTT
CASSPGTGANQPQHF
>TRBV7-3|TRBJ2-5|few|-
TGTGCCAGCAGCCCGGGGGCGGGGGCCACCCAGTACTTC
CASSPGAGATQYF
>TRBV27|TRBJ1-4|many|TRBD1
TGTGCCAGCAGTTCCCTCTCCGACAGGGCTTTTGAAAAACTGTTTTTT
CASSSLSDRAFEKLFF
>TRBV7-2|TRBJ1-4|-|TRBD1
TGTGCCAGCAGCTTAGTTGGAACAGGGGTTGGTGAAAAACTGTTTTTT
CASSLVGTGVGEKLFF
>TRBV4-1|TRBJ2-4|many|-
TGCGCCAGCAGCCGAACCCAGGGGCTGAACAACATTCAGTACTTC
CASSRTQGLNNIQYF
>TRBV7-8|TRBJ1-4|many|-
TGTGCCAGCAGCTTCCAGTCGGGTGAAGAAAAACTGTTTTTT
CASSFQSGEEKLFF
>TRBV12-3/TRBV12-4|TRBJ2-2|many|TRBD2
TGTGCCAGCAGTTTCGGCGGGGGGTCGGACACCGGGGAGCTGTTTTTT
CASSFGGGSDTGELFF
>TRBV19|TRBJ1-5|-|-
TGTGCCAGTAGTATCCCAGGTCAGCCCCAGCATTTT
CASSIPGQPQHF
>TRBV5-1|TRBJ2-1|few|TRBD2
TGCGCCAGCAGCCCCGGGACTAGCGTCTACAATGAGCAGTTCTTC
CASSPGTSVYNEQFF
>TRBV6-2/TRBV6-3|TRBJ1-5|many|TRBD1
TGTGCCAGCAGTCCCTTCCGGGACAGGGGGGTTCAGGGCAATCAGCCCCAGCATTTT
CASSPFRDRGVQGNQPQHF
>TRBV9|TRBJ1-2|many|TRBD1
TGTGCCAGCAGCGTAGGCGATAGGACAGGGGACGTTTATGGCTACACCTTC
CASSVGDRTGDVYGYTF
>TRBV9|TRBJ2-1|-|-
TGTGCCAGGAGCCCTGGAGGGAGCTCCTACAATGAGCAGTTCTTC
CARSPGGSSYNEQFF
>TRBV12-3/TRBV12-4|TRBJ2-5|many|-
TGTGCCAGCAGTCTGGGCTCTAGGGAGACCCAGTACTTC
CASSLGSRETQYF
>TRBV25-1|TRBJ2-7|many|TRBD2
TGTGCCAGCAGTGATGATGTGCGGGGGGACGGGTACGAGCAGTACTTC
CASSDDVRGDGYEQYF
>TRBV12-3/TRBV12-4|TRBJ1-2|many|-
TGTGCCAGCAGTTTTAGGGGGATTTCTGGCTACACCTTC
CASSFRGISGYTF
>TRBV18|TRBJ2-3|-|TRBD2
TGTGCCAGCTCAACAACCGGGACTAGGGATCACACAGATACGCAGTATTTT
CASSTTGTRDHTDTQYF
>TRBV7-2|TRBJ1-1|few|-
TGTGCCAGCAGCGTTATGGAGGGTTTTGGAAACACTGAAGCTTTCTTT
CASSVMEGFGNTEAFF
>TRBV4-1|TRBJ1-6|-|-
TGCGCCAGCAGCCATCCCAGGGGTCAATCACCCCTCCACTTT
CASSHPRGQSPLHF
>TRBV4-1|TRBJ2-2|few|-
TGCGCCAGCAGCCGCCAAGGACAGCTGAACACCGGGGAGCTGTTTTTT
CASSRQGQLNTGELFF
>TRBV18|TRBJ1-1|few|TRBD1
TGTGCCAGCTCCCCGATCCGACAGGGACCGAACACTGAAGCTTTCTTT
CASSPIRQGPNTEAFF
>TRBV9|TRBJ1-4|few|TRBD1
TGTGCCAGCAGCGTCGCAGGGGGTTTGGTTGAAAAACTGTTTTTT
CASSVAGGLVEKLFF
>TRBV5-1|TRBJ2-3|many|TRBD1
TGCGCCAGCAGCTTCGAGGGGGCCGGAGATACGCAGTATTTT
CASSFEGAGDTQYF
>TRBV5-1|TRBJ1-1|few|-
TGCGCCAGCAGCTTGGGCACCCACACTGAAGCTTTCTTT
CASSLGTHTEAFF
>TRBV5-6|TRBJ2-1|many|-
TGTGCCAGCAGCTTGGATGCCCTGGTCAGTGAGCAGTTCTTC
CASSLDALVSEQFF
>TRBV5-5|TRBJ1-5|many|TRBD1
TGTGCCAGCAGCTTGAGGACAGGAGACCAGCCCCAGCATTTT
CASSLRTGDQPQHF
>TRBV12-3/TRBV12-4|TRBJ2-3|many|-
TGTGCCAGCAGTTTATTACTAGCTGGAGATACGCAGTATTTT
CASSLLLAGDTQYF
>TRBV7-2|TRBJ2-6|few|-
TGTGCCACCAGGGTCTCTGGGGCCAACGTCCTGACTTTC
CATRVSGANVLTF
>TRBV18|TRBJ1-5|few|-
TGTGCCAGCTCACAAGGGTACCAGGGTCAGGGCAATCAGCCCCAGCATTTT
CASSQGYQGQGNQPQHF
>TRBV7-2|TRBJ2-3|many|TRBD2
TGTGCCAGCAGCCCAATTGGGGGGGACACAGATACGCAGTATTTT
CASSPIGGDTDTQYF
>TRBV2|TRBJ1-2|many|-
TGTGCCAGCAGGGCTTGGGGACGGCAAGGCTACACCTTC
CASRAWGRQGYTF
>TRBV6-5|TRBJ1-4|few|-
TGTGCCAGCAGTTACTCGAGACGGCAGGCAACTAATGAAAAACTGTTTTTT
CASSYSRRQATNEKLFF
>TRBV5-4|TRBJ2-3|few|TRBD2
TGTGCCAGCAGTTTCGGGACTACCCGCACAGATACGCAGTATTTT
CASSFGTTRTDTQYF
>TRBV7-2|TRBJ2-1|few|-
TGTGCCAGCAGCTTAGCTCCCACCGCTCGGATGAATGAGCAGTTCTTC
CASSLAPTARMNEQFF
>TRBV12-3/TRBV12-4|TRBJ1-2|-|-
TGTGCCAGCAGTATTCCGGGACGAACACTCTATGGCTACACCTTC
CASSIPGRTLYGYTF
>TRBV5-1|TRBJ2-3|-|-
TGCGCCAGCAGCTTAGGAGCGATAGGGGGCACAGATACGCAGTATTTT
CASSLGAIGGTDTQYF
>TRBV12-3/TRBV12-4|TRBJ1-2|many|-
TGTGCCAGCAGTTTAGCGGCCGAGAGTGGCTACACCTTC
CASSLAAESGYTF
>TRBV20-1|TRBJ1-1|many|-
TGCAGTGCAAGGGGCAGATCGAACACTGAAGCTTTCTTT
CSARGRSNTEAFF